Presented here are 2 T cell receptor beta chains from one specimen sequenced in a study of healthy donors' naive CD4 and CD8 T cells. TCR libraries were built from 500 to 550 ng of total RNA by linear amplification. TCRdb recomputed calls from the reads with MiXCR, one row per CDR3 protein. This sample has around 180,000 distinct CDR3 sequences; over 60% occur once, and the top ten carry roughly 2.4%. Source material: naive CD4+ and CD8+ T cells sorted from blood, pooled from several donors. The receptors stem from a pool of human donors in good health; the sample pools cells from several healthy donors.

The V call is TRBV6-6, the J call TRBJ1-1; D remains unclear. CDR3 size: 13 residues. The germline V gene encodes CDR1 MNHNY and CDR2 SVGAGI (reference sequence). V lost 0 bases and J lost 10, with 12 bases in between. Here the CDR3 DNA reads TGTGCCAGCAGTTACTCAGGTAGGGAGGGAGCTTTCTTT. It specifies CASSYSGREGAFF.

V usage is TRBV4-2 and J usage is TRBJ2-2, with D perhaps TRBD1 or TRBD2 (5 bases each). CDR3 length: 18 residues. Germline V gene sequence: CDR1 LGHNA, CDR2 YNFKEQ. Trimming took 0 bases from V and 5 from J, leaving 19 bases between them. The CDR3 region has the DNA TGTGCCAGCAGCCAAGAAAGAGGGTTCAGGGTTTGGACCGGGGAGCTGTTTTTT. Protein sequence: CASSQERGFRVWTGELFF.